Sequencing of this TCR beta chain was carried out in a study of T cells in Graves' hyperthyroidism and ophthalmopathy (dated by TCRdb to the late 2010s). For the wider study: Peripheral blood samples were taken at initial diagnosis, before any treatment was given. The paper describes TCR Vbeta CDR3 sequencing of 140 or so peripheral blood samples, made up of 43 ophthalmopathy patients, roughly 75 hyperthyroidism patients and approximately 17 progressor patients. Thyroid tissue and blood T-cell repertoires from about six Graves' hyperthyroidism patients were also compared in the study. After blood sampling, hyperthyroidism patients were treated with methimazole at a starting dose of 30 mg daily, and ophthalmopathy patients were treated with high-dose intravenous methylprednisolone. Prospective prediction of ophthalmopathy was tested in an independent validation cohort of fewer than 20 hyperthyroidism patients and 17 patients who later progressed to ophthalmopathy. For training and testing, the 100 or so patients in the discovery cohort were randomly divided in a 7:3 ratio. A discovery cohort of approximately 97 patients, about 43 with Graves' ophthalmopathy and about 60 with stable Graves' hyperthyroidism, was used to find distinguishing TCR V-J signatures. The research as a whole found: In validation, the model predicted progression to ophthalmopathy with approximately 71% sensitivity and approximately 78% specificity, a median of about 6.7 months before onset. Most expanded thyroid clonotypes (frequency above 0.001) were also detected in blood, suggesting blood repertoires may reflect thyroid immune responses. Ophthalmopathy was separated from stable hyperthyroidism by a 13 V-J signature model, with approximately 85% sensitivity and approximately 81% specificity obtained in cross-validation and 80%/75% obtained in testing. No statistical method was used to set the sample size in advance, and investigators knew the group allocation.

Graves' hyperthyroidism was defined as stable when no progression to ophthalmopathy occurred over 18 months of follow-up. Hyperthyroidism patients were newly diagnosed, had a disease duration of under 2 months, and were aged 18 to 65 years. Any patient with an uncontrolled infection, another autoimmune disease, pregnancy or lactation was excluded. Diagnoses were based on clinical symptoms, serum thyroxine and TRAb, thyroid ultrasound and orbital computed tomography. PBMCs were separated from roughly 10 ml of fresh peripheral blood using Ficoll-Paque density gradient centrifugation. Trizol reagent was used to extract total RNA, and RNA quality was then checked on an Agilent 2100 Bioanalyzer. TCR beta CDR3 regions were amplified from RNA transcripts. The TCR CDR3 was subjected to a first round of RT-PCR using the HTBI primer set and the Qiagen OneStep RT-PCR kit. Libraries were constructed in a second round of multiplex PCR, after which size selection and purification were performed. Paired-end sequencing of the libraries was performed with 100 bp reads on an Illumina HiSeq2000. Per the original workflow: SOAPnuke was used to process the raw data, with reads discarded if the reads contained adapters or uncalled bases, had a mean Phred below 15, or lacked an exact constant-primer or identifier match. COPE v1.2.5 was used to merge the high-quality paired reads, and each unique nucleotide sequence was defined as a clonotype. MiTCR v1.1 was used to align clonotypes to the IMGT TRBV, TRBD and TRBJ reference segments. Only V-J combinations with frequency above 0.0001, covering about 99% of repertoires, were analysed. The TCS score was defined as the ratio of F50 (clonal expansion) to E x V (chaos), calculated using BLOSUM62-based TCRdist between CDR3 peptides within each V-J. Welch's t-statistics and random forest reduced around 510 V-J features to 13, which were used in a naive Bayes classifier (R e1071). TCRdb passed the public sequencing reads through fastp at Q25 and MiXCR, retaining productive beta sequences. Entries that share a CDR3 protein sequence are merged under the most common genes and DNA. These V and J calls derive from TCRdb rather than the authors' analysis. This sample lists 250,000 to 350,000 distinct CDR3 sequences; 16% were detected once. The ten largest clones capture approximately 35% of the sample.

This clonotype has just a few counts. Its target antigen remains unknown. No much larger clone exists at a distance of one base, and base qualities are not known. Taken from cysteine to phenylalanine, the CDR3 has 14 residues. Here the CDR3 DNA is all that survives: 42 bases in frame from base 1. The junction shows trimming of 7 bases on V and 6 bases on J, and the gene matches do not reach 14 bases of it. As encoded in the germline V gene (reference sequence), CDR1 is GTSNPN while CDR2 is SVGIG. The chain is encoded by TRBV30 joined to TRBJ2-7, and 8 junctional nucleotides match TRBD1. The source of this sequence is a man between 25 and 39 years old with Graves' hyperthyroidism. Material: blood. DNA sequence: TGTGCCTCCCGGAAGAGGGGACAGGTTCTCGAGCAGTACTTC. Translation gives CASRKRGQVLEQYF.